Presented here are 12 T cell receptor beta chains from one specimen sequenced in a study of neoadjuvant nivolumab and ipilimumab in lung cancer. Assay used: immunoSEQ multiplex PCR; TCRdb lists only in-frame clones, some missing. The sample shows around 20,000 clones, around 80% of them seen only once. Sample: tumor tissue, taken after neoadjuvant nivolumab, alone or with ipilimumab, at or shortly before surgery. The receptors were sampled from an adult with non-small cell lung cancer.

The chain is built from TRBV30 and TRBJ1-4; D is undetermined. Trimming cost V 7 bases and J 8 bases, with 14 bases left between them. The CDR3 length is 12 residues. Germline CDR1 GTSNPN, CDR2 SVGIG (reference sequence). As DNA, the CDR3 is TGTGCCTCGATGACTGGTGGAGAAAAACTGTTTTTT. Translated: CASMTGGEKLFF.

The V call is TRBV7-2, the J call TRBJ2-7; weak D call: TRBD2 (7 bases). The ends were cut back, 2 bases at V and 1 base at J, with 12 bases in the middle. The length of the CDR3 is 15 residues. Per germline, CDR1 SGHTA and CDR2 FQGNSA. CDR3 in amino acids: CASSLSGTTSYEQYF. For the CDR3, the DNA is TGTGCCAGCAGCTTAAGCGGGACAACATCCTACGAGCAGTACTTC.

The chain recombines TRBV5-1 with TRBJ2-5; unclear D gene. Germline V lookup: CDR1 SGHRS, CDR2 YFSETQ. The CDR3 consists of 14 residues. V was trimmed by 4 bases and J by 1 base, leaving 11 bases between them. The CDR3 is CASSTISFQETQYF. CDR3 nucleotides: TGCGCCAGCAGCACCATCTCGTTCCAAGAGACCCAGTACTTC.

This clone is labeled medium-sized. The V gene is TRBV7-2, the J gene TRBJ1-1; no reliable D call. Germline V gene sequence: CDR1 SGHTA, CDR2 FQGNSA. The CDR3 is made up of 13 amino acids. The V gene lost 6 bases and the J gene lost 5 bases, with 13 bases spanning the gap. CDR3 region: CASSLEPWTEAFF. CDR3 in DNA: TGTGCCAGCAGTCTGGAGCCCTGGACTGAAGCTTTCTTT.

This clone appeared once. The V call is TRBV2, the J call TRBJ2-5, with 11 nucleotides matching TRBD2. The V segment lost 6 bases and the J segment 5 bases; nucleotides outside the gene matches: 5. Germline V CDR1 and CDR2: SNHLY, FYNNEI. The CDR3 extends over 14 amino acids. CDR3 protein: CASRVAGGPETQYF. Here the CDR3 DNA reads TGTGCCAGCAGAGTAGCGGGAGGGCCGGAGACCCAGTACTTC.

In this sample, this clone turned up once. V is TRBV28 and J is TRBJ1-5; D not resolved. Germline V lookup: CDR1 MDHEN, CDR2 SYDVKM. There are 15 residues in the CDR3. The V and J ends lost 3 bases and 7 bases respectively, with 16 bases between them. The CDR3 loop is CASSFRSRNTQPQHF. The CDR3 nucleotides are TGTGCCAGCAGTTTCAGGAGCAGGAATACACAGCCCCAGCATTTT.

The chain joins TRBV7-3 to TRBJ2-2, with D uncertain. CDR1 and CDR2 (germline): SGHTA, FQGTGA. There are 13 residues in the CDR3. Trimming took off 1 base at V and 6 bases at J, with 6 bases between the two ends. The CDR3 DNA is TGTGCCAGCAGCTTAAAGGCCTCCGGGGAGCTGTTTTTT. It is translated as CASSLKASGELFF.

V is TRBV25-1 and J is TRBJ2-1; D is possibly TRBD2 (6 bases). V was pared by 1 base and J by 2 bases, with 12 bases between. The CDR3 length is 16 residues. Germline assignment: CDR1 MGHDK and CDR2 SYGVNS. CDR3: CASSEFSGPTYNEQFF. The DNA of the CDR3 is TGTGCCAGCAGTGAATTTAGCGGTCCTACCTACAATGAGCAGTTCTTC.

For the CDR3, the DNA is TGTGCCAGCAGCTTTGACAGGTCGGACACGCAGTATTTT. Translated: CASSFDRSDTQYF. The chain has TRBV11-2 and TRBJ2-3, with D maybe TRBD1 (6 bases). The V and J ends lost 3 bases and 9 bases respectively, with 13 bases between them. Germline V gives CDR1 SGHAT, CDR2 FQNNGV. CDR3 length: 13 residues.

The chain has TRBV6-1 and TRBJ1-5; TRBD1 is a possible D gene (6 bases). Per germline, CDR1 MNHNS and CDR2 SASEGT. CDR3 length: 19 amino acids. Between the trimmed V and J ends, which lost 3 bases and 2 bases, there was a span of 23 bases. CDR3 residues: CASSDKDSYRRGGNQPQHF. The CDR3 bases are TGTGCCAGCAGTGACAAAGACAGCTATCGAAGGGGGGGCAATCAGCCCCAGCATTTT.

The chain combines TRBV29-1 with TRBJ1-1; the D gene is possibly TRBD1 (6 bases). Trimming took 5 bases from V and 8 from J, leaving 15 bases between them. Germline V gene sequence: CDR1 SQVTM, CDR2 ANQGSEA. This CDR3 region has 12 residues. The CDR3 bases are TGCAGCGTTCATTACACAGGGATGGAAGCTTTCTTT. It is translated as CSVHYTGMEAFF.

This clone appeared a few times. The rearrangement uses TRBV4-1 and TRBJ2-1; no reliable D call. Germline V lookup: CDR1 MGHRA, CDR2 YSYEKL. V lost 1 base, J lost 8 bases, and 12 bases lay in between. The CDR3 runs 14 residues. CDR3 amino acids: CASSQGLLRDEQFF. For the CDR3, the DNA is TGCGCCAGCAGCCAAGGACTGCTCCGGGATGAGCAGTTCTTC.